Included here is one T cell receptor beta chain sequence, with context. Its antigen is undetermined. The data were obtained in a study of shared clonotypes between healthy human individuals. As for the study in general: Per donor, three plates held CD4 naive cells, three held CD4 memory, two held CD8 naive and one held CD8 memory.

The CDR3 extends over 15 amino acids. The germline V gene encodes CDR1 SGHRS and CDR2 YFSETQ. V was cut by 0 bases and J by 3 bases, with 10 bases left in between. Samples underwent the assay at deep level. This table comes from immunoSEQ multiplex PCR, and its TCRdb copy is limited to in-frame clones, with some not included. The top ten clones hold around 0.38% of a sample with over 2 million clones, roughly 92% of them seen once. Study-wide findings and caveats: What limited the represented genetic and exposure-history diversity was the small number of donors. In general, naive subsets displayed greater estimated richness than memory subsets did.

The sample comprised naive CD4+ T cells from PBMCs. Regarding subset: CD45RA+ positively selected. The chain links TRBV5-1 to TRBJ1-3, with TRBD1 as a possible D gene (6 bases). This TCR came from a man aged 18 to 29 in good health. Some clones in this sample may be carry-over from other donors' samples. The CDR3 nucleotides read TGCGCCAGCAGCTTGGGGGGGCTCGGTGGAAACACCATATATTTT. It encodes CASSLGGLGGNTIYF. The full variable domain, completed using reference TRBV5-1 and TRBJ1-3, is KAGVTQTPRYLIKTRGQQVTLSCSPISGHRSVSWYQQTPGQGLQFLFEYFSETQRNKGNFPGRFSGRQFSNSRSEMNVSTLELGDSALYLCASSLGGLGGNTIYFGEGSWLTVV.